This TCR beta chain was observed in a study of Ad26.COV2.S vaccination and SARS-CoV-2 variants (dated by TCRdb to the early 2020s). For context, the study as a whole: Donors in the vaccine arm were drawn from COV1001, a phase I-IIa trial of Ad26.COV2.S in healthy adults that was multicentre, randomized, double-blind and placebo-controlled. Dosing of Ad26.COV2.S was intramuscular, at either 5x10^10 or 1x10^11 viral particles, delivered as one shot or as two shots spaced 56 days apart. TCRbeta repertoire sequencing was used to assess the specificity and breadth of SARS-CoV-2-reactive T cell receptors after Ad26.COV2.S vaccination. A total of some 30 samples were included in the TCR-sequenced set, comprising around 19 Ad26.COV2.S vaccine recipients, 5 placebo recipients and 8 SARS-CoV-2 convalescent individuals. Participants in the trial were split at random into five groups of five each, receiving low-dose or high-dose Ad26.COV2.S once or twice, or else placebo on both occasions. Throughout the experiments and outcome assessment, investigators stayed blinded to trial group allocation.

The junction carries 7 bases between V and J, which are trimmed by 0 bases and 4 bases respectively. Via the germline V gene, CDR1 is MNHEY and CDR2 SVGEGT. The CDR3 spans 13 residues, from the cysteine through the phenylalanine. Just the 39-base CDR3 DNA is kept, in frame starting at base 1. What the authors observed across the whole study: After vaccination, substantial breadth of spike-specific CD8+ and CD4+ T cell responses was reported. Higher spike-specific TCR breadth was observed in Ad26.COV2.S recipients than in placebo recipients (P = 0.0014). The authors noted that the TCR breadth and depth analyses may have underestimated total T cell responses. The study was not powered to compare responses between vaccine doses or regimens. Vaccine and placebo recipients had comparable non-spike TCR breadth, which fits with the vaccine containing only spike.

The intended sense of this specimen's treatment or condition label: roughly 20 received Ad26.COV2.S at low or high dose, single or two shots; 5 received placebo; per-sample allocation not given. For vaccine and placebo recipients, the sequenced repertoires came from samples collected on day 63 after the first injection. Cohort 1b enrolled 20 to 30 adults aged 18-55 years at a single site in Boston, USA, between 29 July and 7 August 2020. As a vaccine, Ad26.COV2.S was a replication-incompetent adenovirus type 26 vector that expressed a prefusion-stabilized SARS-CoV-2 spike protein derived from the original Wuhan strain. The immunoSEQ Assay was the method used to sequence TCRbeta CDR3 regions. After extraction, genomic DNA underwent amplification by bias-controlled multiplex PCR, followed by high-throughput sequencing. Per the source publication's procedure: To quantify the absolute abundance of every unique TCRbeta CDR3 region, sequences were collapsed and filtered. T cell fraction was estimated by normalizing TCRbeta template counts to usable DNA, with usable DNA measured through amplification of reference genes found in all nucleated cells. Repertoire TCRs were annotated as SARS-CoV-2-specific when V gene, CDR3 amino acid sequence and J gene were exactly matched to a known reactive TCR set. MIRA supplied the reference SARS-CoV-2 TCR set, which was filtered for enrichment in COVID-19-positive ImmuneCODE repertoires so that public or cross-reactive TCRs were removed. Using the MIRA antigens, annotated TCRs were further analysed by specific ORF or by position within an ORF. Breadth was defined as the number of annotated unique rearrangements divided by the total number of unique productive rearrangements, and depth was defined as the summed frequency of the annotated unique rearrangements. TCR breadth was compared between groups using two-sided Wilcoxon rank-sum tests. TCRdb limited this immuneACCESS table to in-frame rearrangements with V and J called. A share of clones is missing; checked studies link under half to unresolved V genes, and the rest is unexplained. The DNA was the basis for D and trimming; V, J and clone size are from that table. The sample records about half a million clones, approximately 90% of which are singletons. Under 2% of the sample is taken by the ten largest.

Regarding this clone: It lacks a known antigen. Within one base of it there is no much larger clone, and no base qualities were kept. Other DNA sequences from this sample encode an identical CDR3 as well.

Specimen: peripheral blood, collected in a trial of Ad26.COV2.S vaccine versus placebo. The chain couples TRBV6-2 or TRBV6-3 to TRBJ2-7; no D gene is confidently identified. This receptor was taken from a person aged 18-60 years who received the Ad26.COV2.S COVID-19 vaccine or a placebo. Read as DNA, the sequence is TGTGCCAGCAGTTACTCGGGGTTTTACGAGCAGTACTTC. Its product reads: CASSYSGFYEQYF.